The clone carrying this TCR beta chain was counted only a few times. This entry comes from a study of chemoradiotherapy in HPV16-positive cancers. Sequenced by immunoSEQ multiplex PCR; TCRdb stores in-frame clones only, minus some. The data show 12,000 or so clones, with 88% seen just once and around 2.5% held by the top ten. Germline loops: CDR1 SGHRS, CDR2 YFSETQ. V was clipped by 1 base and J by 5 bases, with 9 bases between them. The CDR3 sequence is 13 residues long. The gene calls are TRBV5-1 and TRBJ1-2; D gene unclear. The receptor was isolated from a human donor with HPV-associated anogenital cancer. The sequences come from blood, collected from a patient who underwent chemoradiotherapy. CDR3 loop: CASSLNTMYGYTF. The CDR3 coding sequence is TGCGCCAGCAGCTTGAACACCATGTATGGCTACACCTTC. Full variable domain (remainder filled in from reference TRBV5-1 and TRBJ1-2): KAGVTQTPRYLIKTRGQQVTLSCSPISGHRSVSWYQQTPGQGLQFLFEYFSETQRNKGNFPGRFSGRQFSNSRSEMNVSTLELGDSALYLCASSLNTMYGYTFGSGTRLTVV.